These 21 T cell receptor beta chains share one sample of origin, sequenced in a study of cytomegalovirus exposure and HLA in healthy donors. PCR amplification relied on 60 Vbeta primers (plus 13 Jbeta primers). TCRdb's copy holds only in-frame clones and misses some; the assay was immunoSEQ multiplex PCR. Found here are some 200,000 clones, about 80% of them singletons; the top ten hold 0.58%. The sequencing sample was made of PBMCs. These receptors originate from a woman between 40 and 55 years old in good health and CMV-seronegative.

The chain uses TRBV5-1 and TRBJ2-5, with a possible D match to TRBD2 (6 bases). V gave up 4 bases and J gave up 4 bases, with 14 bases separating them. From germline, CDR1 is SGHRS and CDR2 YFSETQ. This CDR3 region has 14 residues. This CDR3 reads CASSHVGGAETQYF. CDR3 DNA: TGCGCCAGCAGCCACGTTGGAGGGGCAGAGACCCAGTACTTC.

This chain links TRBV9 with TRBJ2-1, with 7 bases fitting TRBD1. From germline, CDR1 is SGDLS and CDR2 YYNGEE. This CDR3 contains 17 residues. Unmatched junction bases numbered 19, after V lost 4 bases and J lost 9 bases. CDR3 protein: CASSLGQNQGWIGEQFF. In DNA, the CDR3 is TGTGCCAGCAGCCTGGGACAGAACCAGGGGTGGATTGGTGAGCAGTTCTTC.

The V and J genes are TRBV28 and TRBJ1-2, with TRBD1 matching over 9 bases. CDR3 length equals 12 residues. Per germline, CDR1 MDHEN and CDR2 SYDVKM. The junction had 3 bases not matched to a gene; V was cut back by 5 bases and J by 8 bases. The CDR3 loop is CASSMTGGGYTF. CDR3 DNA: TGTGCCAGCAGTATGACAGGGGGAGGCTACACCTTC.

The gene calls are TRBV6-1 and TRBJ2-7, with D unclear. Germline values: CDR1 MNHNS, CDR2 SASEGT. The length of the CDR3 is 16 residues. Trimming left V 3 bases short and J 4 bases short, with 19 bases between. Here the CDR3 reads CASSETPTEPPYEQYF. As DNA, the CDR3 is TGTGCCAGCAGTGAGACCCCTACGGAGCCGCCGTACGAGCAGTACTTC.

Comments on this clone: Germline and junction disagree at one end, which may indicate a read error. The CDR3: CASSLVSHEQYF. DNA of the CDR3: TGTGCCAGCAGCTTAGTCTCCCACGAGCAGTACTTC. This rearrangement joins TRBV11-3 to TRBJ2-7; D gene ambiguous. CDR3 length equals 12 residues. Per germline, CDR1 SGHNT and CDR2 YENEEA.

This rearrangement joins TRBV5-1 to TRBJ2-3; tentatively, D is TRBD1 (5 bases). V was clipped by 0 bases and J by 6 bases, with 17 bases between them. Per germline, CDR1 SGHRS and CDR2 YFSETQ. The CDR3 extends over 16 amino acids. CDR3 residues: CASSLADTSAGDTQYF. The DNA for the CDR3 is TGCGCCAGCAGCTTGGCAGACACCTCAGCAGGGGATACGCAGTATTTT.

The V gene is TRBV29-1, the J gene TRBJ2-1; 9 bases line up with TRBD1. The germline CDR1 and CDR2 sequences are SQVTM and ANQGSEA. After removal of 7 bases from V and 6 bases from J, the junction contained 7 bases not matched to a gene. CDR3 length equals 13 residues. The CDR3 spells CSARDRVVNEQFF. In DNA, the CDR3 is TGCAGCGCCCGGGACAGGGTGGTCAATGAGCAGTTCTTC.

The rearrangement uses TRBV5-6 and TRBJ1-1, with D possibly matching TRBD1 (5 bases). Trimming took off 4 bases at V and 5 bases at J, with 18 bases between the two ends. This CDR3 comprises 15 residues. The germline CDR1 and CDR2 sequences are SGHDT and YYEEEE. The CDR3 nucleotides read TGTGCCAGCAGCCCGGAAGGGACTGGGAAAACTGAAGCTTTCTTT. The encoded protein is CASSPEGTGKTEAFF.

The rearrangement links TRBV10-3 to TRBJ2-1, with a tentative D call TRBD2 (6 bases). The V end lost 0 bases, the J end lost 2 bases, and 14 bases lay between the germline ends. Germline V gives CDR1 ENHRY, CDR2 SYGVKD. The CDR3 length is 17 residues. CDR3: CAISESGGMTPYNEQFF. The CDR3 nucleotides read TGTGCCATCAGTGAGTCGGGAGGTATGACCCCCTACAATGAGCAGTTCTTC.

This clone was observed once. The J gene is TRBJ2-1, the V gene TRBV29-1, with 8 bases matching TRBD1. Germline-derived CDR1 and CDR2 are SQVTM and ANQGSEA. V gave up 1 base and J gave up 1 base; unmatched junction bases: 9. CDR3 size: 17 residues. The CDR3 region is CSVEGEHGQGSYNEQFF. The DNA for the CDR3 is TGCAGCGTTGAAGGGGAGCATGGACAGGGATCCTACAATGAGCAGTTCTTC.

This sequence joins TRBV2 and TRBJ2-7; 10 positions match TRBD2. The CDR3 extends over 13 amino acids. V was pared by 6 bases and J by 3 bases, with 2 bases of the junction left unmatched. Germline values: CDR1 SNHLY, CDR2 FYNNEI. Here the CDR3 reads CASRERGGYEQYF. In nucleotides, the CDR3 is TGTGCCAGCAGAGAGCGGGGGGGCTACGAGCAGTACTTC. The full variable domain, in which reference TRBV2 and TRBJ2-7 provide the parts outside the CDR3, is EPEVTQTPSHQVTQMGQEVILRCVPISNHLYFYWYRQILGQKVEFLVSFYNNEISEKSEIFDDQFSVERPDGSNFTLKIRSTKLEDSAMYFCASRERGGYEQYFGPGTRLTVT.

This chain connects TRBV4-2 to TRBJ1-1, with 7 nucleotides matching TRBD1. CDR1 is LGHNA and CDR2 is YNFKEQ in the germline V gene. The CDR3 has 15 residues. V shed 0 bases and J 1 base; nucleotides not matched to a gene: 2. The CDR3 reads CASSQDWDRNTEAFF. DNA of the CDR3: TGTGCCAGCAGCCAAGATTGGGACAGGAACACTGAAGCTTTCTTT.

The V call is TRBV9, the J call TRBJ2-1; 8 bases map to TRBD2. Per the germline V gene, CDR1 is SGDLS and CDR2 is YYNGEE. The CDR3 has 18 amino acids. The ends lost 0 bases at V and 3 bases at J; junction bases unmatched: 11. The CDR3 loop reads CASSVGISSGDLYNEQFF. Here the CDR3 DNA reads TGTGCCAGCAGCGTAGGAATAAGTAGCGGGGACCTCTACAATGAGCAGTTCTTC.

CDR3 amino acids: CAISSREDQPQHF. The CDR3 DNA reads as TGTGCCATCAGTTCCCGAGAAGATCAGCCCCAGCATTTT. This chain uses TRBV10-3 with TRBJ1-5, with no clear D. CDR3 size: 13 residues. The V and J ends lost 5 bases and 5 bases respectively, with 10 bases between them. Germline V gives CDR1 ENHRY, CDR2 SYGVKD.

V usage is TRBV30 and J usage is TRBJ1-1, with 7 bases matching TRBD1. J was trimmed by 5 bases and V by 2 bases; bases with no gene match: 11. The CDR3 is 15 residues long. Germline V gene data show CDR1 as GTSNPN and CDR2 as SVGIG (reference sequence). CDR3 amino acids: CAWSPSDREGTEAFF. Written as DNA, the CDR3 is TGTGCCTGGAGTCCTTCCGACAGGGAAGGGACTGAAGCTTTCTTT.

This chain links TRBV9 with TRBJ2-5; no clear D. V was clipped by 3 bases and J by 0 bases, with 12 bases between them. Looked up from germline, CDR1 is SGDLS and CDR2 is YYNGEE. The CDR3 contains 15 residues. CDR3 coding DNA: TGTGCCAGCAGCGCGGGTTCCATGTACCAAGAGACCCAGTACTTC. Amino acids: CASSAGSMYQETQYF.

This clone has just a few counts. V is TRBV7-8 and J is TRBJ2-5; 7 bases line up with TRBD1. The CDR3 spans 15 residues. Germline CDR1 SGHVS, CDR2 FQNEAQ. J was trimmed by 5 bases and V by 0 bases; bases with no gene match: 6. The CDR3 sequence: CASSLAYRGRETQYF. In nucleotides, the CDR3 is TGTGCCAGCAGCTTAGCTTACAGGGGCCGGGAGACCCAGTACTTC.

The chain carries TRBV11-3 and TRBJ2-3; 11 bases map to TRBD2. This CDR3 region has 15 residues. Germline V gene sequence: CDR1 SGHNT, CDR2 YENEEA. J was trimmed by 6 bases and V by 5 bases; bases with no gene match: 7. CDR3 region: CASSLSGGAPDTQYF. The CDR3 DNA is TGTGCCAGCAGCCTTAGCGGGGGGGCCCCGGATACGCAGTATTTT.

In this sample, this clone turned up a few times. The chain couples TRBV4-2 to TRBJ1-3, with D possibly TRBD1 on 5 matching bases. V was pared by 0 bases and J by 4 bases, with 13 bases between. The V gene's germline CDR1 is LGHNA and CDR2 YNFKEQ. CDR3 length: 16 residues. CDR3 DNA sequence: TGTGCCAGCAGCCAAGATAGGGGTTCGTGGGGAAACACCATATATTTT. It translates to CASSQDRGSWGNTIYF.

The chain has TRBV30 and TRBJ1-5, with D possibly matching TRBD1 (5 bases). CDR1 is GTSNPN and CDR2 is SVGIG in the germline V gene (reference sequence). The CDR3 is 15 amino acids. Trimming shortened V by 4 bases and J by 2 bases, and 15 bases separated the two germline ends. CDR3 residues: CAWTPMGRGNQPQHF. CDR3 in DNA: TGTGCCTGGACCCCCATGGGCAGGGGCAATCAGCCCCAGCATTTT.

V is TRBV19 and J is TRBJ2-7, with a weak D call TRBD1 (5 bases). The germline V gene encodes CDR1 LNHDA and CDR2 SQIVND (reference sequence). The CDR3 covers 13 residues. V dropped 7 bases and J dropped 3 bases, with 13 bases sitting between them. The CDR3 nucleotides read TGTGCCAGTAAGGGGCAGGGAAGCTACGAGCAGTACTTC. As protein: CASKGQGSYEQYF. The whole variable domain, filled in from reference TRBV19 and TRBJ2-7, reads DGGITQSPKYLFRKEGQNVTLSCEQNLNHDAMYWYRQDPGQGLRLIYYSQIVNDFQKGDIAEGYSVSREKKESFPLTVTSAQKNPTAFYLCASKGQGSYEQYFGPGTRLTVT.